This TCR beta chain was identified during a study of cytomegalovirus exposure and HLA in healthy donors. The donors gave bone marrow, and they were healthy. The length of the CDR3 is 13 residues. V lost 0 bases, J lost 2 bases, and 6 bases lay in between. Germline V gene sequence: CDR1 SGHRS, CDR2 YFSETQ. With 60 Vbeta and 13 Jbeta primers, the PCR was carried out. Produced via immunoSEQ multiplex PCR; TCRdb's table is partial and in-frame only. The sample yields 100,000 to 150,000 clones, about 80% seen once. The sequencing input was PBMCs. The receptor's source is a man in his thirties or forties in good health and CMV-seropositive. The rearrangement joins TRBV5-1 to TRBJ2-7, with unresolved D. CDR3 bases: TGCGCCAGCAGCTTGGTCAGAACCTACGAGCAGTACTTC. Translation: CASSLVRTYEQYF.